Sequencing of this T cell receptor (beta chain) was carried out in a study of cytomegalovirus exposure and HLA in healthy donors. Study results and limitations: In a later analysis, parvovirus B19, influenza, CMV and Epstein-Barr virus appeared linked to several top co-occurrence clusters. The authors assumed roughly uniform sequencing depth across donors for presence/absence analyses. Analysis performed later showed TCR beta chains linked to HLA being more clonally expanded than equally common others.

The CDR3 runs 14 residues. Germline CDR1 reads SGHRS; CDR2 reads YFSETQ. With V trimmed by 5 bases and J by 6 bases, 6 bases remained unmatched. Notes on this clone: Its specificity is not known.

13 Jbeta primers and 60 Vbeta primers were used for the PCR. Data came from immunoSEQ multiplex PCR; TCRdb stores just in-frame clones and leaves some out. The sample lists nearly 110,000 clones, approximately 80% occurring once. The TCR comes from a man aged 45-65 years in good health and CMV-seronegative. Sample: PBMCs. The V gene is TRBV5-1, the J gene TRBJ2-1, with TRBD1 identical over 9 bases. CDR3 nucleotide sequence: TGCGCCAGCAGTCTGGGACAGGGCGGCAATGAGCAGTTCTTC. Translated: CASSLGQGGNEQFF.